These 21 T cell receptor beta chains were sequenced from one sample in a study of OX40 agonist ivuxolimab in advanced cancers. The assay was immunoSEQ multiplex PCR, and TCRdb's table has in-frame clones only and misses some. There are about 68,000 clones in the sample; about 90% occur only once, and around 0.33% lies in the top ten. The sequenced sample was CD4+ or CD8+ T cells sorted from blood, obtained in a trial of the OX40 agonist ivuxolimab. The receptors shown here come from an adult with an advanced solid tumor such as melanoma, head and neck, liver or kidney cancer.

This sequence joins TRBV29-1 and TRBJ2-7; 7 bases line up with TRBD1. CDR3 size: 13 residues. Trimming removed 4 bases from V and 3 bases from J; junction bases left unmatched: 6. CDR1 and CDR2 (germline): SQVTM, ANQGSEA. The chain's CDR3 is CSVGQGRHYEQYF. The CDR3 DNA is TGCAGCGTTGGACAGGGACGGCACTACGAGCAGTACTTC.

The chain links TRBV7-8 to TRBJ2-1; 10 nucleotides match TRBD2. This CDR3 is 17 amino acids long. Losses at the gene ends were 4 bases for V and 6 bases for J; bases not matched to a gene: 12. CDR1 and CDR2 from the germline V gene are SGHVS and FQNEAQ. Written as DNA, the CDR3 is TGTGCCAGCAGCTCGATAAGGGCTACTAGCGGGACCAATGAGCAGTTCTTC. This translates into CASSSIRATSGTNEQFF. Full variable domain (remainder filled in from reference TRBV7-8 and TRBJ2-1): GAGVSQSPRYKVAKRGQDVALRCDPISGHVSLFWYQQALGQGPEFLTYFQNEAQLDKSGLPSDRFFAERPEGSVSTLKIQRTQQEDSAVYLCASSSIRATSGTNEQFFGPGTRLTVL.

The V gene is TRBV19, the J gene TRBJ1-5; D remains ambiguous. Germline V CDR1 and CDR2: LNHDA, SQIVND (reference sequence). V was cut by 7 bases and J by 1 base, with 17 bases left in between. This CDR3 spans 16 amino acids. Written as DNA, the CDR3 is TGTGCCAGTACCCTTCGGTCCATAACGAGCAATCAGCCCCAGCATTTT. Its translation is CASTLRSITSNQPQHF.

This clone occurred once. CDR3 sequence (DNA): TGTGCCAGCAGTTTGGACGTGATGAACACTGAAGCTTTCTTT. It encodes CASSLDVMNTEAFF. The V and J genes are TRBV6-5 and TRBJ1-1; D gene ambiguous. Germline CDR1 reads MNHEY; CDR2 reads SVGAGI. The CDR3 loop spans 14 amino acids. V was shortened by 4 bases and J by 0 bases, with 9 bases between the two germline ends.

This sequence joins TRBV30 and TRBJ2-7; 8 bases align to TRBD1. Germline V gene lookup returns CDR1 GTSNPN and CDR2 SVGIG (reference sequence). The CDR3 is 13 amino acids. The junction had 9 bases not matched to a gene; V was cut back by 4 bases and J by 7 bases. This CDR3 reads CAWMRTGSREQYF. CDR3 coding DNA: TGTGCCTGGATGCGGACAGGGTCGCGAGAGCAGTACTTC. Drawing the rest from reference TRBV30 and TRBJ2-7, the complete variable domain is SQTIHQWPATLVQPVGSPLSLECTVEGTSNPNLYWYRQAAGRGLQLLFYSVGIGQISSEVPQNLSASRPQDRQFILSSKKLLLSDSGFYLCAWMRTGSREQYFGPGTRLTVT.

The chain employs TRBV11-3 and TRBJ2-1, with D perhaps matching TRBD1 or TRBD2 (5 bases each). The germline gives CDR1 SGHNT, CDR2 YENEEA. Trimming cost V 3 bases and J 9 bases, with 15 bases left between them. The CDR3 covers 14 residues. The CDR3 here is CASSLGIMGREQFF. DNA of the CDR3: TGTGCCAGCAGCTTGGGAATCATGGGACGTGAGCAGTTCTTC.

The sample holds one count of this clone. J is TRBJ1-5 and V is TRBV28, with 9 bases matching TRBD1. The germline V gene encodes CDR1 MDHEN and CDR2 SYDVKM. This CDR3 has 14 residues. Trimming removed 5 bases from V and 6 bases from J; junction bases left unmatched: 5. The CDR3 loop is CASSTGGRFQPQHF. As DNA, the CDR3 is TGTGCCAGCAGTACAGGGGGCAGGTTTCAGCCCCAGCATTTT.

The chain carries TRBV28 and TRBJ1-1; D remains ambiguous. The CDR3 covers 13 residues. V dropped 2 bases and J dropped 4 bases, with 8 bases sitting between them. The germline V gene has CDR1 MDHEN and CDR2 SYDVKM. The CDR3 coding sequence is TGTGCCAGCAGTTTAGGGCTGGGCACTGAAGCTTTCTTT. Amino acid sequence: CASSLGLGTEAFF.

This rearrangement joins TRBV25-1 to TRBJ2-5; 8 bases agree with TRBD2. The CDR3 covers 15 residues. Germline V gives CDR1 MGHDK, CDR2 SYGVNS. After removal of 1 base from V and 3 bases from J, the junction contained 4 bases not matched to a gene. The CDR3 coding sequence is TGTGCCAGCAGTGAATGGGGTAGCGGGAAAGAGACCCAGTACTTC. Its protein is CASSEWGSGKETQYF. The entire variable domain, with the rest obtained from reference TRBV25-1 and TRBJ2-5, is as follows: EADIYQTPRYLVIGTGKKITLECSQTMGHDKMYWYQQDPGMELHLIHYSYGVNSTEKGDLSSESTVSRIRTEHFPLTLESARPSHTSQYLCASSEWGSGKETQYFGPGTRLLVL.

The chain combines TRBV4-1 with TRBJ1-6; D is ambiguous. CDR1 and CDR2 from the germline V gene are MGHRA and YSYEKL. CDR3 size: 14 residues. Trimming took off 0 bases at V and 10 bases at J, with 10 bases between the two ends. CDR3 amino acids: CASSQDEKESPLHF. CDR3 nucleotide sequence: TGCGCCAGCAGCCAAGATGAAAAGGAATCACCCCTCCACTTT.

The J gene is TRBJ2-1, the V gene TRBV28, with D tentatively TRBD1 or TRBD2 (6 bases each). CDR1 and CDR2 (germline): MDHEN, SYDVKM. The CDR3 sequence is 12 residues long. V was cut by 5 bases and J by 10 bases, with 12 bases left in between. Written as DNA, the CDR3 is TGTGCCAGCAGTGAGACTAGGGGGGAGCAGTTCTTC. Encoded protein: CASSETRGEQFF.

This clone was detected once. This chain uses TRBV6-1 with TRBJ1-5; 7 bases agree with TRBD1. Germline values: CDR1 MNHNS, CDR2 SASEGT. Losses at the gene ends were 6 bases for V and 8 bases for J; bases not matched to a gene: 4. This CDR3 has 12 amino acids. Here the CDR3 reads CASSPGGKPQHF. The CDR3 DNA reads TGTGCCAGCAGCCCAGGGGGAAAGCCCCAGCATTTT.

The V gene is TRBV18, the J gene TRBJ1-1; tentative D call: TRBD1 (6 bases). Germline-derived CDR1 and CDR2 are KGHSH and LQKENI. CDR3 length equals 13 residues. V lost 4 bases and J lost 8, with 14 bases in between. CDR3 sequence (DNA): TGTGCCAGCTCACAGGGGGAACACTACGAAGCTTTCTTT. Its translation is CASSQGEHYEAFF.

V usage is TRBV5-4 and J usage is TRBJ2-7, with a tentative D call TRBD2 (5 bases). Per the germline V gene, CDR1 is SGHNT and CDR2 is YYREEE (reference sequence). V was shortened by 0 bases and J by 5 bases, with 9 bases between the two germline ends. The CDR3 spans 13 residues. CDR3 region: CASSLGGRNEQYF. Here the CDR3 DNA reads TGTGCCAGCAGCTTGGGTGGGAGAAACGAGCAGTACTTC.

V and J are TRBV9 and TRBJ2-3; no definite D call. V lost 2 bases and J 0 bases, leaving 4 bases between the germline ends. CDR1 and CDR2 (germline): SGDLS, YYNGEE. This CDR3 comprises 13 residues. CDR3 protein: CASSVTSTDTQYF. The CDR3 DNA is TGTGCCAGCAGCGTTACTAGCACAGATACGCAGTATTTT.

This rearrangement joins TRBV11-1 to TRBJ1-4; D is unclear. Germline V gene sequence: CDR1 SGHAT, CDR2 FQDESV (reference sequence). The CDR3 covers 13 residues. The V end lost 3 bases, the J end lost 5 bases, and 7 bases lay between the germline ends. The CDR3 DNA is TGTGCCAGCAGCTTCGTTGGAAATGAAAAACTGTTTTTT. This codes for CASSFVGNEKLFF. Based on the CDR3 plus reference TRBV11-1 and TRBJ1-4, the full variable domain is EAEVAQSPRYKITEKSQAVAFWCDPISGHATLYWYRQILGQGPELLVQFQDESVVDDSQLPKDRFSAERLKGVDSTLKIQPAELGDSAMYLCASSFVGNEKLFFGSGTQLSVL.

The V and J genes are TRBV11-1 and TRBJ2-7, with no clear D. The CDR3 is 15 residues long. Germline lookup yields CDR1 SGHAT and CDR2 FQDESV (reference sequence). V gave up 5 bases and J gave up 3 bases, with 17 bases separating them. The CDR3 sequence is CASSLRPSPVYEQYF. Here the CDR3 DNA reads TGTGCCAGCAGCCTTAGGCCGAGCCCCGTCTACGAGCAGTACTTC.

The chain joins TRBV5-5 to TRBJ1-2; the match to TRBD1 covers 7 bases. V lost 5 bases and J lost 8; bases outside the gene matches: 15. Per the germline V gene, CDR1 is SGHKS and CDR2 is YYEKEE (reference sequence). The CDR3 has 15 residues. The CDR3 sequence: CASRLSLAQGVGYTF. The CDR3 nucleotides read TGTGCCAGCAGACTTAGCTTGGCGCAGGGGGTCGGCTACACCTTC.

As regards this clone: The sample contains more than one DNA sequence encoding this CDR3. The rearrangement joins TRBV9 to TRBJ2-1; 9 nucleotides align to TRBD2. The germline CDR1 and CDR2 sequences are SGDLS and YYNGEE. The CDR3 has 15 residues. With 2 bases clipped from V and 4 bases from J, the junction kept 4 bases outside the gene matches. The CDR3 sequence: CASSVGLAGYNEQFF. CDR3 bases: TGTGCCAGCAGCGTGGGGCTAGCGGGATACAATGAGCAGTTCTTC. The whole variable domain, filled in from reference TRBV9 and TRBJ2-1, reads DSGVTQTPKHLITATGQRVTLRCSPRSGDLSVYWYQQSLDQGLQFLIQYYNGEERAKGNILERFSAQQFPDLHSELNLSSLELGDSALYFCASSVGLAGYNEQFFGPGTRLTVL.

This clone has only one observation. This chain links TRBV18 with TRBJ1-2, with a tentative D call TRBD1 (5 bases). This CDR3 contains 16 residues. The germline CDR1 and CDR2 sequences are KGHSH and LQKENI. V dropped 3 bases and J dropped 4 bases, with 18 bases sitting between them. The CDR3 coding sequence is TGTGCCAGCTCACCGCCCGGGACCCACATTCGCTATGGCTACACCTTC. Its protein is CASSPPGTHIRYGYTF. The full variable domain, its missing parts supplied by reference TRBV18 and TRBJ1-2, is NAGVMQNPRHLVRRRGQEARLRCSPMKGHSHVYWYRQLPEEGLKFMVYLQKENIIDESGMPKERFSAEFPKEGPSILRIQQVVRGDSAAYFCASSPPGTHIRYGYTFGSGTRLTVV.

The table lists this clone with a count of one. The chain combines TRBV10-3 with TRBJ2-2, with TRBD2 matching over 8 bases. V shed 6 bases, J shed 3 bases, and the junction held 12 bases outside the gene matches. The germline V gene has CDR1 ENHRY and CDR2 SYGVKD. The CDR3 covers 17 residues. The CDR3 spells CAIRGLGQSWDTGELFF. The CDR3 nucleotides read TGTGCCATCAGGGGACTAGGTCAGAGCTGGGACACCGGGGAGCTGTTTTTT.